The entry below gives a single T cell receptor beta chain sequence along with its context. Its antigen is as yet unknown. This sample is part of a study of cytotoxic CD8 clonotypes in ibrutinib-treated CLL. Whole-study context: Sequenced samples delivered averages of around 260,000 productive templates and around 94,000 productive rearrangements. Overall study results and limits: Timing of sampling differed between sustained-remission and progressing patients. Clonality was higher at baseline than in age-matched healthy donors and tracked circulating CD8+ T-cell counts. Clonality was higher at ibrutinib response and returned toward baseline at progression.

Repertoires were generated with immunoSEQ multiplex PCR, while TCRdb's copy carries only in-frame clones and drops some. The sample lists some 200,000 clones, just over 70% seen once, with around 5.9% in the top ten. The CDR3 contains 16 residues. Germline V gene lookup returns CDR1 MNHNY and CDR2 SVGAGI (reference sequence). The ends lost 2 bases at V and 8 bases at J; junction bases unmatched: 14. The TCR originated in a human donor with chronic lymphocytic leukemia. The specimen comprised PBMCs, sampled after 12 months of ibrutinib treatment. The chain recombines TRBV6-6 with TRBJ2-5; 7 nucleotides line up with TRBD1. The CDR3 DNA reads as TGTGCCAGCAGTTACGATGGGACAGCGCGGGCGGGTACCCAGTACTTC. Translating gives CASSYDGTARAGTQYF.